These 30 T cell receptor beta chains were all obtained from the same sample, sequenced in a study of shared clonotypes between healthy human individuals. TCRdb keeps only in-frame clones here, not all; method: immunoSEQ multiplex PCR. The sample consists of some 2.1 million clones, roughly 96% of them appearing once. Material for sequencing was naive CD4+ T cells sorted from blood. Regarding subset: CD45RA+ positively selected. Source of these receptors: a man between 18 and 29 years old in good health.

Concerning this clone itself: This sample also contains other DNA sequences that code for the same CDR3. The chain uses TRBV6-5 and TRBJ2-7, with D perhaps matching TRBD1 (5 bases). The CDR3 runs to 14 residues. The germline V gene has CDR1 MNHEY and CDR2 SVGAGI. V was cut by 3 bases and J by 3 bases, with 12 bases left in between. CDR3 in DNA: TGTGCCAGCAGTTATGGCCAGGGCATCTACGAGCAGTACTTC. Translated: CASSYGQGIYEQYF.

CDR3 residues: CASSRGGQGGNEKLFF. The CDR3 region has the DNA TGCGCCAGCAGCAGGGGCGGACAGGGAGGAAATGAAAAACTGTTTTTT. The genes are TRBV5-1 and TRBJ1-4, with 8 bases identical to TRBD1. V shed 4 bases and J 5 bases; nucleotides not matched to a gene: 10. The CDR3 covers 16 residues. The germline gives CDR1 SGHRS, CDR2 YFSETQ.

The table lists this clone with a count of one. The V and J genes are TRBV5-6 and TRBJ2-1, with TRBD2 matching over 8 bases. CDR1 and CDR2 from the germline V gene are SGHDT and YYEEEE. The V and J ends lost 2 bases and 6 bases, in that order; junction bases with no gene match: 7. This CDR3 spans 15 amino acids. The CDR3 bases are TGTGCCAGCAGCTTCAAGCGGGAGAAGGGCAATGAGCAGTTCTTC. This encodes CASSFKREKGNEQFF.

V and J are TRBV9 and TRBJ1-5; tentative D call: TRBD1 (5 bases). V was trimmed by 0 bases and J by 7 bases, leaving 26 bases between them. The germline CDR1 and CDR2 sequences are SGDLS and YYNGEE. There are 19 residues in the CDR3. CDR3 amino acids: CASSVVRVWGFTTSQPQHF. CDR3 DNA sequence: TGTGCCAGCAGCGTAGTTAGGGTGTGGGGGTTTACAACAAGCCAGCCCCAGCATTTT.

With regard to this clone: Germline is not matched at one junction end, which may reflect a read error. The chain recombines TRBV11-2 with TRBJ2-7; D may be TRBD1 (5 bases). Per germline, CDR1 SGHAT and CDR2 FQNNGV. CDR3 size: 13 residues. The CDR3 protein is CASSIDSSYEQYF. CDR3 DNA: TGTGCCAGCAGCATAGACAGCTCCTACGAGCAGTACTTC.

The V and J genes are TRBV19 and TRBJ2-1, with D uncertain. The germline V gene encodes CDR1 LNHDA and CDR2 SQIVND (reference sequence). V was trimmed by 6 bases and J by 8 bases, leaving 20 bases between them. The CDR3 has 15 residues. The chain's CDR3 is CASREVWPGGDEQFF. CDR3 DNA: TGTGCCAGTAGGGAAGTTTGGCCCGGCGGCGATGAGCAGTTCTTC.

For this clone: The junction and the germline gene differ at one end; a read error may be behind it. This chain's CDR3 is CASSQAALWAGGARNTEAFF. The DNA for the CDR3 is TGTGCTAGCAGCCAGGCGGCTTTATGGGCAGGGGGCGCTCGGAACACTGAAGCTTTCTTT. The V gene is TRBV7-7, the J gene TRBJ1-1, with 8 bases lining up with TRBD1. The CDR3 sequence is 20 residues long. The germline V gene encodes CDR1 SSHAT and CDR2 FNYEAQ (reference sequence).

The rearrangement uses TRBV29-1 and TRBJ2-1; 7 nucleotides match TRBD2. CDR3 size: 14 residues. The germline V gene encodes CDR1 SQVTM and CDR2 ANQGSEA. J gave up 5 bases and V 3 bases, and 7 bases lay outside the gene matches. The CDR3 region is CSVDSRGRNNEQFF. The DNA for the CDR3 is TGCAGCGTTGACTCGCGGGGGAGAAACAATGAGCAGTTCTTC.

The chain links TRBV6-5 to TRBJ2-7, with TRBD1 matching 8 bases. V shed 7 bases and J 6 bases; nucleotides not matched to a gene: 2. The CDR3 is made up of 11 amino acids. Germline V CDR1 and CDR2: MNHEY, SVGAGI. CDR3 sequence reads: CASKQGAEQYF. Here the CDR3 DNA reads TGTGCCAGCAAGCAGGGGGCCGAGCAGTACTTC.

This sequence joins TRBV2 and TRBJ1-2; D unclear. This CDR3 region has 12 residues. Looked up from germline, CDR1 is SNHLY and CDR2 is FYNNEI. With 6 bases removed from V and 8 bases from J, the gap between germline ends came to 13 bases. The CDR3 region is CASRDDGEGYTF. The CDR3 coding sequence is TGTGCCAGCAGGGACGATGGGGAGGGCTACACCTTC.

V and J are TRBV4-3 and TRBJ1-2; possible D gene TRBD1, 6 bases. CDR3 length equals 15 residues. From germline, CDR1 is LGHNA and CDR2 YSLEER. Trimming cost V 0 bases and J 6 bases, with 14 bases left between them. CDR3 coding DNA: TGCGCCAGCAGCCAAGAGAGGGGGAGTAAAAATGGCTACACCTTC. This gives the protein CASSQERGSKNGYTF.

The V call is TRBV6-1, the J call TRBJ2-5; TRBD2 matches 10 bases. The CDR3 covers 15 residues. V was clipped by 6 bases and J by 6 bases; unmatched bases: 10. Germline lookup yields CDR1 MNHNS and CDR2 SASEGT. The CDR3 DNA follows: TGTGCCAGCAGGGGCCCAGCGGGAGGGCCGCAGACCCAGTACTTC. Amino acids: CASRGPAGGPQTQYF.

The chain employs TRBV9 and TRBJ1-4; unclear D gene. Deletions cut 0 bases from V and 4 bases from J, with 7 bases between. This CDR3 spans 14 amino acids. The germline gives CDR1 SGDLS, CDR2 YYNGEE. The CDR3 spells CASSVGRLNEKLFF. The CDR3 DNA reads as TGTGCCAGCAGCGTAGGGCGGCTTAATGAAAAACTGTTTTTT.

V gene TRBV5-1 combines with J gene TRBJ1-6, with D hard to call. CDR1 and CDR2 (germline): SGHRS, YFSETQ. The length of the CDR3 is 14 residues. V was pared by 2 bases and J by 8 bases, with 11 bases between. The CDR3 bases are TGCGCCAGCAGCTTCGCCCCTGCGGATTCACCCCTCCACTTT. Its translation: CASSFAPADSPLHF.

The V gene is TRBV4-1, the J gene TRBJ1-6; D is perhaps TRBD1 (5 bases). The CDR3 consists of 17 residues. Trimming left V 2 bases short and J 8 bases short, with 19 bases between. CDR1 MGHRA and CDR2 YSYEKL come from the germline V gene. DNA for the CDR3: TGCGCCAGCAGCCAAAGGTATGGCGCCCGGGGCGATTCACCCCTCCACTTT. Amino acids: CASSQRYGARGDSPLHF.

The chain recombines TRBV5-1 with TRBJ1-1; TRBD1 aligns across 9 bases. The CDR3 consists of 13 residues. J gave up 1 base and V 7 bases, and 2 bases lay outside the gene matches. Germline V gene data show CDR1 as SGHRS and CDR2 as YFSETQ. CDR3 loop: CASGGQGNTEAFF. Here the CDR3 DNA reads TGCGCCAGCGGGGGACAGGGGAACACTGAAGCTTTCTTT.

This clone showed up just once. Other nucleotide sequences in the sample specify the same CDR3. The genes are TRBV5-4 and TRBJ2-3; 9 bases line up with TRBD2. This CDR3 is built from 15 residues. Germline lookup yields CDR1 SGHNT and CDR2 YYREEE (reference sequence). V was clipped by 0 bases and J by 6 bases; unmatched bases: 5. The CDR3 region has the DNA TGTGCCAGCAGCTTGGGTGCGGGGGGGCTGGATACGCAGTATTTT. Amino acids: CASSLGAGGLDTQYF.

The chain links TRBV10-1 to TRBJ2-1; D uncertain. CDR3 length: 13 amino acids. Germline-derived CDR1 and CDR2 are WNHNN and SYGVQD (reference sequence). Trimming removed 4 bases at V and 6 bases at J, with 10 bases between. The CDR3 nucleotides read TGCGCCAGCAGTGCGGAGTATGGCAATGAGCAGTTCTTC. Amino acid sequence: CASSAEYGNEQFF.

About this clone: Other DNA sequences within the sample encode an identical CDR3. The chain combines TRBV7-9 with TRBJ2-7; D may be TRBD1 (6 bases). CDR1 SEHNR and CDR2 FQNEAQ come from the germline V gene (reference sequence). The V gene lost 3 bases and the J gene lost 3 bases, with 12 bases spanning the gap. CDR3 length: 14 amino acids. As DNA, the CDR3 is TGTGCCAGCAGCTTCGGCCAGGGGAACTACGAGCAGTACTTC. This translates into CASSFGQGNYEQYF.

The rearrangement uses TRBV5-1 and TRBJ1-1; TRBD1 might be the D (6 bases). Germline CDR1 SGHRS, CDR2 YFSETQ. The CDR3 has 14 amino acids. V gave up 4 bases and J gave up 1 base, with 11 bases separating them. CDR3 sequence (DNA): TGCGCCAGCAGCGGAAGACAGGAGAACACTGAAGCTTTCTTT. This encodes CASSGRQENTEAFF.

This clone was found once. The V gene is TRBV7-2, the J gene TRBJ2-4; 13 nucleotides match TRBD2. V gave up 2 bases and J gave up 7 bases; unmatched junction bases: 5. The germline V gene has CDR1 SGHTA and CDR2 FQGNSA. The CDR3 totals 16 residues. The CDR3 nucleotides read TGTGCCAGCAGCTTAAGACTAGCGGGGGGCCGGAACATTCAGTACTTC. Translation: CASSLRLAGGRNIQYF.

A word on this clone: Other DNA sequences in the same sample also yield this CDR3. The CDR3 reads CASSIKGGYTF. The DNA of the CDR3 is TGTGCCAGTAGTATTAAGGGTGGCTACACCTTC. V is TRBV19 and J is TRBJ1-2; D is uncertain. V was pared by 3 bases and J by 7 bases, with 6 bases between. From germline, CDR1 is LNHDA and CDR2 SQIVND (reference sequence). CDR3 length equals 11 residues.

The chain uses TRBV19 and TRBJ1-5, with no clear D. Deletions cut 8 bases from V and 2 bases from J, with 13 bases between. The CDR3 has 14 amino acids. CDR1 LNHDA and CDR2 SQIVND come from the germline V gene (reference sequence). For the CDR3, the DNA is TGTGCCAGTCGGAGGAGAGAAGGCAATCAGCCCCAGCATTTT. Residues: CASRRREGNQPQHF. The whole variable domain, filled in from reference TRBV19 and TRBJ1-5, reads DGGITQSPKYLFRKEGQNVTLSCEQNLNHDAMYWYRQDPGQGLRLIYYSQIVNDFQKGDIAEGYSVSREKKESFPLTVTSAQKNPTAFYLCASRRREGNQPQHFGDGTRLSIL.

The chain uses TRBV2 and TRBJ2-7; no clear D. V lost 6 bases and J lost 2, with 11 bases in between. This CDR3 has 13 amino acids. Germline V gene data show CDR1 as SNHLY and CDR2 as FYNNEI. The CDR3 nucleotides read TGTGCCAGCAGCCACGACATTACCTACGAGCAGTACTTC. Its protein product is CASSHDITYEQYF.

In this sample, this clone turned up once. The rearrangement links TRBV19 to TRBJ2-6; 8 nucleotides match TRBD1. CDR1 is LNHDA and CDR2 is SQIVND in the germline V gene (reference sequence). CDR3 size: 15 residues. V shed 6 bases, J shed 2 bases, and the junction held 3 bases outside the gene matches. The CDR3, as DNA: TGTGCCAGTAGGGGACAGGAGGCTGGGGCCAACGTCCTGACTTTC. This codes for CASRGQEAGANVLTF.

This sequence joins TRBV4-2 and TRBJ2-5; D not certain. Germline CDR1 LGHNA, CDR2 YNFKEQ. The CDR3 spans 15 residues. The ends were cut back, 1 base at V and 0 bases at J, with 9 bases in the middle. The CDR3 is CASSQASENQETQYF. The CDR3 region has the DNA TGTGCCAGCAGCCAAGCATCGGAAAACCAAGAGACCCAGTACTTC.

The CDR3 loop is CASSLALSSGDQQETQYF. The CDR3 DNA reads TGTGCCAGCAGCTTGGCGTTGTCTAGCGGAGATCAACAGGAGACCCAGTACTTC. This chain connects TRBV5-8 to TRBJ2-5; 7 bases match TRBD2. The germline CDR1 and CDR2 sequences are SGHTS and YDEGEE. The CDR3 consists of 18 residues. The junction had 16 bases not matched to a gene; V was cut back by 0 bases and J by 5 bases.

This chain uses TRBV4-2 with TRBJ2-2; 8 bases align to TRBD1. Germline V CDR1 and CDR2: LGHNA, YNFKEQ. CDR3 length: 16 amino acids. J was trimmed by 1 base and V by 4 bases; bases with no gene match: 5. The CDR3 DNA reads TGTGCCAGCAGCCCGTTGGGACAGGTGAACACCGGGGAGCTGTTTTTT. It yields the protein CASSPLGQVNTGELFF.

The chain joins TRBV27 to TRBJ1-2, with TRBD1 matching 11 bases. Germline-derived CDR1 and CDR2 are MNHEY and SMNVEV (reference sequence). The CDR3 extends over 15 amino acids. Losses at the gene ends were 5 bases for V and 7 bases for J; bases not matched to a gene: 9. CDR3 sequence: CASSGLGQGAGGYTF. The CDR3 DNA follows: TGTGCCAGCAGTGGGTTAGGACAGGGGGCGGGTGGCTACACCTTC.

The rearrangement uses TRBV5-6 and TRBJ1-4; 7 bases map to TRBD1. Germline V gives CDR1 SGHDT, CDR2 YYEEEE. J gave up 6 bases and V 5 bases, and 7 bases lay outside the gene matches. The length of the CDR3 is 14 residues. CDR3 in amino acids: CASRRQGGDEKLFF. CDR3 DNA: TGTGCCAGCAGGAGACAGGGCGGGGATGAAAAACTGTTTTTT.